These 29 T cell receptor beta chains were sequenced from one sample in a study of cytomegalovirus exposure and HLA in healthy donors. The PCR made use of 60 Vbeta and 13 Jbeta primers. Some clones are missing from TCRdb's copy, which holds only in-frame ones; the method was immunoSEQ multiplex PCR. The table records fewer than 200,000 clones, roughly 74% of them present only once. Source material: PBMCs. The receptors shown here come from a woman in her 30s in good health and CMV-seronegative.

J is TRBJ2-5 and V is TRBV5-8; 13 bases agree with TRBD2. The J call may be in error: the DNA end matches TRBJ2-7 better. There are 16 residues in the CDR3. The germline gives CDR1 SGHTS, CDR2 YDEGEE. The CDR3 loop reads CASSAGPGLAGYEQYF. CDR3 sequence (DNA): TGTGCCAGCAGCGCCGGCCCGGGACTAGCGGGATACGAGCAGTACTTC.

This rearrangement joins TRBV30 to TRBJ1-6, with a weak D call TRBD1 (5 bases). The CDR3 has 17 residues. Germline values: CDR1 GTSNPN, CDR2 SVGIG (reference sequence). V was pared by 5 bases and J by 7 bases, with 24 bases between. The CDR3 DNA follows: TGTGCCTGGGCTGCCTCGGGACTCCGACCCAGGAATTCACCCCTCCACTTT. It specifies CAWAASGLRPRNSPLHF.

The gene calls are TRBV4-2 and TRBJ2-1; a weak D match, TRBD1 (6 bases). The length of the CDR3 is 15 residues. V lost 6 bases, J lost 0 bases, and 12 bases lay in between. In germline, CDR1 is LGHNA, CDR2 YNFKEQ. Written as DNA, the CDR3 is TGTGCCAGCAGTCTTCAGGGGAACTCCTACAATGAGCAGTTCTTC. Translated: CASSLQGNSYNEQFF.

This chain uses TRBV11-2 with TRBJ1-4; no firm D call. Trimming removed 5 bases from V and 4 bases from J, with 17 bases in between. The CDR3 consists of 16 residues. Germline assignment: CDR1 SGHAT and CDR2 FQNNGV. CDR3 in DNA: TGTGCCAGCAGCCCGATAAGAGGGCTGCATAATGAAAAACTGTTTTTT. As protein: CASSPIRGLHNEKLFF.

The rearrangement uses TRBV2 and TRBJ1-2; D not resolved. This CDR3 has 14 residues. The germline gives CDR1 SNHLY, CDR2 FYNNEI. The V end was cut by 7 bases, the J end by 5 bases, with 17 bases between. Here the CDR3 reads CASNGGVLLYGYTF. The CDR3, as DNA: TGTGCCAGCAACGGCGGGGTATTGCTTTATGGCTACACCTTC.

The chain combines TRBV19 with TRBJ2-3, with 7 bases aligning to TRBD1. In germline, CDR1 is LNHDA, CDR2 SQIVND (reference sequence). The V gene end was trimmed by 3 bases and the J gene end by 5 bases; junction bases not matched to a gene: 17. This CDR3 is 18 amino acids long. CDR3 residues: CASSIWVPQGQGEDTQYF. The CDR3 coding sequence is TGTGCCAGTAGTATTTGGGTGCCCCAGGGGCAGGGGGAAGATACGCAGTATTTT.

This sequence joins TRBV19 and TRBJ2-2; D may be TRBD1 (5 bases). Between the trimmed V and J ends, which lost 11 bases and 1 base, there was a span of 11 bases. This CDR3 region has 13 residues. CDR1 and CDR2 from the germline V gene are LNHDA and SQIVND (reference sequence). DNA for the CDR3: TGTGCCTCCAGGGCAGGGAACACCGGGGAGCTGTTTTTT. Amino acid sequence: CASRAGNTGELFF.

This chain connects TRBV5-1 to TRBJ2-5; 11 bases line up with TRBD1. The assigned J gene may be wrong: the sequence end matches TRBJ2-7 better. The CDR3 length is 18 residues. Germline V CDR1 and CDR2: SGHRS, YFSETQ. CDR3 DNA sequence: TGCGCCAGCAGCCCCCGGGACAGGGGGTACTACACCGACTACGAGCAGTACTTC. As protein: CASSPRDRGYYTDYEQYF.

This rearrangement joins TRBV6-1 to TRBJ1-2; 7 bases are shared with TRBD1. Germline CDR1 and CDR2: MNHNS and SASEGT. This CDR3 contains 15 residues. V lost 4 bases and J lost 0; bases outside the gene matches: 5. The CDR3 sequence: CASSARQGANYGYTF. In DNA, the CDR3 is TGTGCCAGCAGTGCCCGACAGGGAGCTAACTATGGCTACACCTTC.

The chain carries TRBV19 and TRBJ1-1, with D possibly TRBD1 on 5 matching bases. The CDR3 is made up of 14 amino acids. Trimming shortened V by 7 bases and J by 6 bases, and 18 bases separated the two germline ends. Per germline, CDR1 LNHDA and CDR2 SQIVND (reference sequence). CDR3 loop: CASKNIQGGAEAFF. The CDR3 DNA reads TGTGCCAGTAAGAATATCCAGGGTGGGGCTGAAGCTTTCTTT.

The genes are TRBV15 and TRBJ1-2; TRBD1 is a possible D gene (5 bases). Germline CDR1 LNHNV, CDR2 YYDKDF (reference sequence). This CDR3 is built from 15 residues. Trimming left V 3 bases short and J 5 bases short, with 16 bases between. The CDR3 DNA is TGTGCCACCAGCAGGCCCACGACAGCGATGTATGGCTACACCTTC. It is translated as CATSRPTTAMYGYTF.

This clone came up a few times. V usage is TRBV7-2 and J usage is TRBJ2-1; D is unresolved. The CDR3 sequence is 14 residues long. Germline V lookup: CDR1 SGHTA, CDR2 FQGNSA. V was shortened by 4 bases and J by 0 bases, with 7 bases between the two germline ends. The CDR3 region is CASSSASSYNEQFF. DNA of the CDR3: TGTGCCAGCAGCTCCGCGAGCTCCTACAATGAGCAGTTCTTC.

The rearrangement joins TRBV4-2 to TRBJ1-3; D is undetermined. Between the trimmed V and J ends, which lost 1 base and 0 bases, there was a span of 10 bases. Looked up from germline, CDR1 is LGHNA and CDR2 is YNFKEQ. This CDR3 spans 16 amino acids. Here the CDR3 reads CASSQGAGSSGNTIYF. CDR3 bases: TGTGCCAGCAGCCAAGGGGCGGGCAGCTCTGGAAACACCATATATTTT.

The chain employs TRBV5-5 and TRBJ2-7, with 7 nucleotides matching TRBD2. Germline assignment: CDR1 SGHKS and CDR2 YYEKEE (reference sequence). The CDR3 length is 15 residues. The J segment lost 2 bases and the V segment lost 4 bases, leaving 9 bases of the junction unmatched. CDR3 region: CASSRPGLSTYEQYF. The CDR3 bases are TGTGCCAGCAGCCGGCCGGGACTATCAACCTACGAGCAGTACTTC. The full variable domain, completed using reference TRBV5-5 and TRBJ2-7, is DAGVTQSPTHLIKTRGQQVTLRCSPISGHKSVSWYQQVLGQGPQFIFQYYEKEERGRGNFPDRFSARQFPNYSSELNVNALLLGDSALYLCASSRPGLSTYEQYFGPGTRLTVT.

This chain uses TRBV18 with TRBJ1-2; weak D call: TRBD1 (5 bases). Trimming took 2 bases from V and 5 from J, leaving 15 bases between them. Germline V gene sequence: CDR1 KGHSH, CDR2 LQKENI. The CDR3 has 15 residues. CDR3 in amino acids: CASSPEDTGLYGYTF. In DNA, the CDR3 is TGTGCCAGCTCACCAGAGGACACGGGACTATATGGCTACACCTTC. Using reference TRBV18 and TRBJ1-2 for the parts outside the CDR3, the full variable domain is NAGVMQNPRHLVRRRGQEARLRCSPMKGHSHVYWYRQLPEEGLKFMVYLQKENIIDESGMPKERFSAEFPKEGPSILRIQQVVRGDSAAYFCASSPEDTGLYGYTFGSGTRLTVV.

This chain joins TRBV19 and TRBJ1-2; TRBD1 might be the D (5 bases). The CDR3 spans 15 residues. The ends were cut back, 3 bases at V and 3 bases at J, with 14 bases in the middle. CDR1 is LNHDA, CDR2 SQIVND, per germline (reference sequence). The CDR3 region has the DNA TGTGCCAGTAGTATTATAACAGGTCCGGACTATGGCTACACCTTC. Translated: CASSIITGPDYGYTF. Full variable domain (rest looked up from reference TRBV19 and TRBJ1-2): DGGITQSPKYLFRKEGQNVTLSCEQNLNHDAMYWYRQDPGQGLRLIYYSQIVNDFQKGDIAEGYSVSREKKESFPLTVTSAQKNPTAFYLCASSIITGPDYGYTFGSGTRLTVV.

J is TRBJ1-6 and V is TRBV19; TRBD1 agrees at 8 bases. The CDR3 contains 14 residues. Germline CDR1 and CDR2: LNHDA and SQIVND (reference sequence). V gave up 4 bases and J gave up 6 bases; unmatched junction bases: 2. In DNA, the CDR3 is TGTGCCAGTAGTACGACAGGGGTTAATTCACCCCTCCACTTT. Translating gives CASSTTGVNSPLHF.

This clone was seen more than once but under ten times. The CDR3 is CASSLDEGLNQPQHF. For the CDR3, the DNA is TGTGCCAGCAGCTTAGATGAGGGCCTCAATCAGCCCCAGCATTTT. J is TRBJ1-5 and V is TRBV7-6; D is uncertain. This CDR3 spans 15 amino acids. The V end lost 1 base, the J end lost 3 bases, and 10 bases lay between the germline ends. Germline values: CDR1 SGHVS, CDR2 FNYEAQ.

The chain couples TRBV6-1 to TRBJ1-2; no clear D. The V end lost 4 bases, the J end lost 7 bases, and 19 bases lay between the germline ends. Germline CDR1 is MNHNS and CDR2 is SASEGT. The length of the CDR3 is 15 residues. CDR3 region: CASSAGVSGFLGYTF. DNA for the CDR3: TGTGCCAGCAGTGCCGGCGTCTCGGGGTTTCTTGGCTACACCTTC.

V and J are TRBV6-5 and TRBJ1-1; TRBD1 is a possible D gene (5 bases). V shed 1 base and J shed 6 bases, with 12 bases lying between them. The length of the CDR3 is 14 residues. The germline gives CDR1 MNHEY, CDR2 SVGAGI. In DNA, the CDR3 is TGTGCCAGCAGTTACTGGCGGGGCGGTCCTGAAGCTTTCTTT. This codes for CASSYWRGGPEAFF.

This sequence joins TRBV6-4 and TRBJ2-5; 9 nucleotides agree with TRBD2. This CDR3 has 16 amino acids. J gave up 0 bases and V 8 bases, and 10 bases lay outside the gene matches. Germline V gene lookup returns CDR1 MRHNA and CDR2 SNTAGT. CDR3 amino acids: CASAFSGLAYQETQYF. CDR3 in DNA: TGTGCCAGCGCCTTTTCAGGACTAGCGTACCAAGAGACCCAGTACTTC.

V gene TRBV28 combines with J gene TRBJ2-5; 7 bases map to TRBD2. Germline V gene sequence: CDR1 MDHEN, CDR2 SYDVKM. CDR3 length equals 13 residues. V shed 6 bases and J 5 bases; nucleotides not matched to a gene: 6. CDR3 coding DNA: TGTGCCAGCAGCCGACTAGCTTTCGAGACCCAGTACTTC. It is translated as CASSRLAFETQYF.

The CDR3 coding sequence is TGTGCCAGCAGGGTCTTAGCGGGAGGCCAAGAGACCCAGTACTTC. This sequence encodes CASRVLAGGQETQYF. V usage is TRBV6-5 and J usage is TRBJ2-5, with 10 bases that match TRBD2. The V segment lost 6 bases and the J segment 1 base; nucleotides outside the gene matches: 5. CDR1 MNHEY and CDR2 SVGAGI come from the germline V gene. The CDR3 totals 15 residues.

V and J are TRBV6-5 and TRBJ1-5, with D unclear. Germline CDR1 reads MNHEY; CDR2 reads SVGAGI. V was cut by 7 bases and J by 3 bases, with 10 bases left in between. The CDR3 is made up of 13 amino acids. CDR3 residues: CASTSGLNQPQHF. DNA for the CDR3: TGTGCCAGCACCTCAGGCCTCAATCAGCCCCAGCATTTT.

In regard to this clone: At one of its ends the junction is not consistent with the germline gene, which may arise from a read error. V and J are TRBV7-9 and TRBJ1-2; D unresolved. This CDR3 region has 15 residues. CDR1 and CDR2 from the germline V gene are SEHNR and FQNEAQ (reference sequence). In DNA, the CDR3 is TGTTCCAGCAGCTTATTCGAACGCGAAGTATATGGCTACACCTTC. It yields the protein CSSSLFEREVYGYTF.

J is TRBJ2-7 and V is TRBV5-6; tentative D call: TRBD1 (7 bases). Germline CDR1 is SGHDT and CDR2 is YYEEEE. The CDR3 contains 14 residues. V dropped 4 bases and J dropped 3 bases, with 14 bases sitting between them. CDR3 loop: CASSPRDRYYEQYF. The DNA for the CDR3 is TGTGCCAGCAGCCCGCGGGACAGATACTACGAGCAGTACTTC.

V and J are TRBV15 and TRBJ1-1; D possibly corresponds to TRBD1 (5 bases). The CDR3 is made up of 18 amino acids. Germline values: CDR1 LNHNV, CDR2 YYDKDF (reference sequence). Trimming removed 1 base at V and 2 bases at J, with 20 bases between. The CDR3 sequence: CATSRVGFVGHPNTEAFF. The CDR3 nucleotides read TGTGCCACCAGCAGAGTTGGTTTTGTCGGACACCCAAACACTGAAGCTTTCTTT. The full variable domain, completed using reference TRBV15 and TRBJ1-1, is DAMVIQNPRYQVTQFGKPVTLSCSQTLNHNVMYWYQQKSSQAPKLLFHYYDKDFNNEADTPDNFQSRRPNTSFCFLDIRSPGLGDTAMYLCATSRVGFVGHPNTEAFFGQGTRLTVV.

This chain joins TRBV7-9 and TRBJ2-2, with a tentative D call TRBD2 (5 bases). Germline values: CDR1 SEHNR, CDR2 FQNEAQ (reference sequence). The CDR3 extends over 16 amino acids. With 3 bases removed from V and 2 bases from J, the gap between germline ends came to 13 bases. The DNA of the CDR3 is TGTGCCAGCAGCTTTCTCCTAGGACTTAACACCGGGGAGCTGTTTTTT. Encoded protein: CASSFLLGLNTGELFF.

This clone was seen a few times. The chain combines TRBV5-6 with TRBJ1-2, with D uncertain. The V and J ends lost 4 bases and 8 bases respectively, with 27 bases between them. The CDR3 length is 17 residues. From germline, CDR1 is SGHDT and CDR2 YYEEEE. This CDR3 reads CASSLKLIRVGAGGYTF. In nucleotides, the CDR3 is TGTGCCAGCAGCCTCAAACTAATCCGCGTAGGCGCGGGGGGCTACACCTTC.